Shown below are 7 T cell receptor beta chains from a single sample sequenced in a study of blood T cell repertoires in COVID-19. Produced via immunoSEQ multiplex PCR; TCRdb's table is partial and in-frame only. The sample gives around 620,000 clones, 80% to 90% of which show up once; under 0.3% is in the top ten. The sample comprised peripheral blood. The source is a woman aged 18-29 years with acute or convalescent COVID-19.

The V gene is TRBV19, the J gene TRBJ2-7, with D perhaps matching TRBD1 (6 bases). The CDR3 runs 13 residues. V was trimmed by 9 bases and J by 2 bases, leaving 14 bases between them. In germline, CDR1 is LNHDA, CDR2 SQIVND (reference sequence). CDR3 sequence reads: CASSRTVTYEQYF. As DNA, the CDR3 is TGTGCCAGCTCCCGGACAGTTACCTACGAGCAGTACTTC.

This chain joins TRBV12-3 or TRBV12-4 and TRBJ1-3, with a weak D call TRBD1 (6 bases). The CDR3 loop spans 13 amino acids. V gave up 4 bases and J gave up 2 bases, with 6 bases separating them. This chain's CDR3 is CASSYRAGNTIYF. CDR3 nucleotides: TGTGCCAGCAGTTACAGGGCTGGAAACACCATATATTTT.

V and J are TRBV9 and TRBJ1-5; D possibly corresponds to TRBD1 (5 bases). Per germline, CDR1 SGDLS and CDR2 YYNGEE. This CDR3 contains 14 residues. The germline V and J ends were trimmed by 7 bases and 3 bases, with 14 bases remaining between them. CDR3 protein: CASGDGAVNQPQHF. The DNA for the CDR3 is TGTGCCAGCGGTGATGGGGCAGTCAATCAGCCCCAGCATTTT.

The rearrangement links TRBV30 to TRBJ1-6, with D perhaps matching TRBD1 (6 bases). Trimming took 4 bases from V and 9 from J, leaving 13 bases between them. The CDR3 runs to 13 residues. CDR1 and CDR2 (germline): GTSNPN, SVGIG (reference sequence). The CDR3 region has the DNA TGTGCCTGGAAGGGGGGGTCCGGTTCACCCCTCCACTTT. Encoded protein: CAWKGGSGSPLHF.

This chain joins TRBV12-3 or TRBV12-4 and TRBJ1-2, with D perhaps TRBD1 (6 bases). V was pared by 5 bases and J by 6 bases, with 10 bases between. This CDR3 has 12 residues. DNA for the CDR3: TGTGCCAGCAGTCAACAGGGAGATGGCTACACCTTC. It encodes CASSQQGDGYTF.

This chain joins TRBV9 and TRBJ1-1, with D perhaps matching TRBD1 (5 bases). Germline lookup yields CDR1 SGDLS and CDR2 YYNGEE. The CDR3 is made up of 15 amino acids. With 0 bases removed from V and 3 bases from J, the gap between germline ends came to 12 bases. CDR3 amino acids: CASSVDGARDTEAFF. In nucleotides, the CDR3 is TGTGCCAGCAGCGTAGATGGGGCAAGGGACACTGAAGCTTTCTTT.

The V and J genes are TRBV24-1 and TRBJ2-3, with D possibly matching TRBD1 (6 bases). CDR3 size: 18 residues. V was cut by 4 bases and J by 2 bases, with 21 bases left in between. Germline V gene sequence: CDR1 KGHDR, CDR2 SFDVKD. The CDR3, as DNA: TGTGCCACCAGTGACTCCACGCTGGTGGACAGACCCACAGATACGCAGTATTTT. Encoded protein: CATSDSTLVDRPTDTQYF.